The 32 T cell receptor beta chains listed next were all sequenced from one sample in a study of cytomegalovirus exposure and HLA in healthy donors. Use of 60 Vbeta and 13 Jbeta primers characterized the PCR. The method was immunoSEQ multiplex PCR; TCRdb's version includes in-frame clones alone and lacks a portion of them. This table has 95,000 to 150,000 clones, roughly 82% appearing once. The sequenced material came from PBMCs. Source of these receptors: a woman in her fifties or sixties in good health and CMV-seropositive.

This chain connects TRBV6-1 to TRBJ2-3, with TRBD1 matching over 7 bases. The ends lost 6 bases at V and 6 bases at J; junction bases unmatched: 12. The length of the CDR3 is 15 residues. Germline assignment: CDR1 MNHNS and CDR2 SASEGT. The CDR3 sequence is CASSDRGLGVDTQYF. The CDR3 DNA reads TGTGCCAGCAGCGATAGGGGGCTAGGTGTGGATACGCAGTATTTT.

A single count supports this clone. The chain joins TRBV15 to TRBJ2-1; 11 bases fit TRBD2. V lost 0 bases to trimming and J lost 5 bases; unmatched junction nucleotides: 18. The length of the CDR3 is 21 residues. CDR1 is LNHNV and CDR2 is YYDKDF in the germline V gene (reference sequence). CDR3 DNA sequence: TGTGCCACCAGCAGAGATTATGGGGGGTTTAGCGGGGGGGGCGGTCACAATGAGCAGTTCTTC. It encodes CATSRDYGGFSGGGGHNEQFF.

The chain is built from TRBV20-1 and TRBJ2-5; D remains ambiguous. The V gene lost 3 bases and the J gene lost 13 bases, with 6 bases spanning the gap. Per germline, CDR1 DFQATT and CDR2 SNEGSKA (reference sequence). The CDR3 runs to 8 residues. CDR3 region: CSASPRYF. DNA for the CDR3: TGCAGTGCTAGTCCCAGGTACTTC.

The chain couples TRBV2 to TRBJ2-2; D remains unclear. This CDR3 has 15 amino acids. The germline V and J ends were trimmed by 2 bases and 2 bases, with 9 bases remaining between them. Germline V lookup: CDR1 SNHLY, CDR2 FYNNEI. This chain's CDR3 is CASSEPQPNTGELFF. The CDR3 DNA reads TGTGCCAGCAGTGAACCACAGCCTAACACCGGGGAGCTGTTTTTT.

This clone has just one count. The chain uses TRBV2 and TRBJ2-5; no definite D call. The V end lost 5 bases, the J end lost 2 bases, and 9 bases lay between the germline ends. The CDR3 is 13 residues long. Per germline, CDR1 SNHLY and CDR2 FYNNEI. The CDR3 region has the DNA TGTGCCAGCAGTAGCCGTCTACAAGAGACCCAGTACTTC. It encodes CASSSRLQETQYF.

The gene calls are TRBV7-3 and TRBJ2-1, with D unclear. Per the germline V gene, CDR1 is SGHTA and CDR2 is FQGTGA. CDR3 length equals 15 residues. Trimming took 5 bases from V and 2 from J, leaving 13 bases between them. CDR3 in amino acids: CASSQAGEPYNEQFF. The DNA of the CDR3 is TGTGCCAGCAGCCAAGCAGGCGAACCCTACAATGAGCAGTTCTTC.

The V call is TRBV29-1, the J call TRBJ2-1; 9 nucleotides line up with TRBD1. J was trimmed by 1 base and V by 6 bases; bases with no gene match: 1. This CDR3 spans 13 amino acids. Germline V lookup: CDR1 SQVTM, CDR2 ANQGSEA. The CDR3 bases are TGCAGCGTCGGACAGGGGTCCTACAATGAGCAGTTCTTC. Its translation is CSVGQGSYNEQFF.

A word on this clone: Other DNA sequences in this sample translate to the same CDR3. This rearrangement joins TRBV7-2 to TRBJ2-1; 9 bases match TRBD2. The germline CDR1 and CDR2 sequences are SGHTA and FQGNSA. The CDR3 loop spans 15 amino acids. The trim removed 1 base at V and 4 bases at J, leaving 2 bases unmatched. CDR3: CASSLGLAGYNEQFF. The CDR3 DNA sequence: TGTGCCAGCAGCTTAGGGCTAGCGGGGTACAATGAGCAGTTCTTC.

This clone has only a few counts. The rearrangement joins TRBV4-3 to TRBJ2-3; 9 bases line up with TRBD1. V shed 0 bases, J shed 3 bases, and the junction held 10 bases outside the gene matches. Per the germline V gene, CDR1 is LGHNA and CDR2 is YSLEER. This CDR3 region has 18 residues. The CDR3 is CASSQDLIGQGRTDTQYF. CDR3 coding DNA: TGCGCCAGCAGCCAAGATCTTATAGGACAGGGGAGAACAGATACGCAGTATTTT.

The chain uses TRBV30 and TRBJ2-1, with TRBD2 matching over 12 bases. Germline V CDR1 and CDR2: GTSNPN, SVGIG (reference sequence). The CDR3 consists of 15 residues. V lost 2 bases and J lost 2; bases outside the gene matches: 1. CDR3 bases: TGTGCCTGGAGTTGGACTAGCGGGGCCTACAATGAGCAGTTCTTC. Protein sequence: CAWSWTSGAYNEQFF.

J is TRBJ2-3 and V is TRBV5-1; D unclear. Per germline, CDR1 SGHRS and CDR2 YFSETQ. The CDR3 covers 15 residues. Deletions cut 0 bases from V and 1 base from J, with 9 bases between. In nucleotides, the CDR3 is TGCGCCAGCAGCTTGGGCGGTGGTGGCACAGATACGCAGTATTTT. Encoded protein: CASSLGGGGTDTQYF.

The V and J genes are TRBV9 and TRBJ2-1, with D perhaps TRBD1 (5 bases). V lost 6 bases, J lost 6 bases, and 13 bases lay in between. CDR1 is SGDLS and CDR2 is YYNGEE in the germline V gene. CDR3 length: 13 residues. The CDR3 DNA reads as TGTGCCAGCAACCAGCAGGGCCTCAATGAGCAGTTCTTC. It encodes CASNQQGLNEQFF.

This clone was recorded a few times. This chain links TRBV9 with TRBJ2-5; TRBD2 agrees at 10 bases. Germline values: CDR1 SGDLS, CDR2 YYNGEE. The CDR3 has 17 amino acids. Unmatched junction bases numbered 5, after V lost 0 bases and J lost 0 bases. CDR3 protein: CASSVAASGRNQETQYF. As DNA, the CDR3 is TGTGCCAGCAGCGTAGCGGCTAGCGGGAGAAACCAAGAGACCCAGTACTTC.

The DNA of the CDR3 is TGCAGCGCCCAAGGGTCCGGGACAGGGAGCTACGAGCAGTACTTC. This gives the protein CSAQGSGTGSYEQYF. This chain links TRBV29-1 with TRBJ2-7, with 9 bases aligning to TRBD1. The CDR3 contains 15 residues. Germline values: CDR1 SQVTM, CDR2 ANQGSEA. V trimming: 7 bases; J trimming: 3 bases; junction bases outside the gene matches: 13.

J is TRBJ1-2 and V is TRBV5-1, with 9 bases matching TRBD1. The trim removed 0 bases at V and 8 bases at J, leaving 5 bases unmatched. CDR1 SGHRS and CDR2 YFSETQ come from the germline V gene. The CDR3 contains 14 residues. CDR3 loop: CASSLEGTGYGYTF. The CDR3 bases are TGCGCCAGCAGCTTGGAGGGGACAGGGTACGGCTACACCTTC.

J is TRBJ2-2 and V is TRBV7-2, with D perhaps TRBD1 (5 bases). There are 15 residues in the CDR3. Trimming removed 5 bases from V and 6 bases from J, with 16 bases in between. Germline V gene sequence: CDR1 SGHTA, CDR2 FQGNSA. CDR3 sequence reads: CASSISIQVSGELFF. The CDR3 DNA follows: TGTGCCAGCAGCATCAGCATACAGGTTTCCGGGGAGCTGTTTTTT. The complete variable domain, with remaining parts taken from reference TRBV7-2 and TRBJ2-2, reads GAGVSQSPSNKVTEKGKDVELRCDPISGHTALYWYRQSLGQGLEFLIYFQGNSAPDKSGLPSDRFSAERTGGSVSTLTIQRTQQEDSAVYLCASSISIQVSGELFFGEGSRLTVL.

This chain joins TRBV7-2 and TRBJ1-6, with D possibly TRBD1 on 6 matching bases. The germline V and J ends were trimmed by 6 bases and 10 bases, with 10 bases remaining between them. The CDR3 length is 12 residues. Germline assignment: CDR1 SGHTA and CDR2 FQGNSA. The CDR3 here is CASSTGNSPLHF. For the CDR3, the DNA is TGTGCCAGCAGTACAGGGAACTCACCCCTCCACTTT.

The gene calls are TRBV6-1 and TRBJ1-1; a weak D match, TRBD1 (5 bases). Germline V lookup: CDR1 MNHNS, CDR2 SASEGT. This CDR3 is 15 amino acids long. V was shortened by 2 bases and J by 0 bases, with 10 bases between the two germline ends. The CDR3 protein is CASSERAGMNTEAFF. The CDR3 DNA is TGTGCCAGCAGTGAAAGGGCAGGGATGAACACTGAAGCTTTCTTT.

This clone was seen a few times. The CDR3, as DNA: TGTGCCAGCAGTCTAGACGGGAACTATGGCTACACCTTC. It specifies CASSLDGNYGYTF. This chain connects TRBV6-1 to TRBJ1-2, with unresolved D. CDR1 and CDR2 from the germline V gene are MNHNS and SASEGT. The CDR3 runs 13 residues. Trimming removed 5 bases from V and 2 bases from J, with 9 bases in between.

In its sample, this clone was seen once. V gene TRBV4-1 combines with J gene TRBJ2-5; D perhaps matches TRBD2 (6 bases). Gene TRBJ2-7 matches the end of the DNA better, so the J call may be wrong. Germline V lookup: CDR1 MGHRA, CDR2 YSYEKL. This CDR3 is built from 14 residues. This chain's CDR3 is CASRGGRAWDEQYF. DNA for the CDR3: TGCGCCAGCAGGGGGGGACGGGCATGGGACGAGCAGTACTTC.

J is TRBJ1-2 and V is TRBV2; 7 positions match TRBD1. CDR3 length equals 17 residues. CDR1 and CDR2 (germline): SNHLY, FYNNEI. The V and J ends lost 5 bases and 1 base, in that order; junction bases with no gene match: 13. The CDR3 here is CASSLPRQGEDNYGYTF. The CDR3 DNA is TGTGCCAGCAGTCTACCAAGACAGGGTGAGGATAACTATGGCTACACCTTC.

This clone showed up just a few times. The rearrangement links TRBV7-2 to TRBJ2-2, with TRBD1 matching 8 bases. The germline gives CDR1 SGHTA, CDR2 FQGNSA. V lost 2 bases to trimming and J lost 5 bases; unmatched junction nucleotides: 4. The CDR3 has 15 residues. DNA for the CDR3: TGTGCCAGCAGCTTACACAGGGGGACGACCGGGGAGCTGTTTTTT. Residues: CASSLHRGTTGELFF.

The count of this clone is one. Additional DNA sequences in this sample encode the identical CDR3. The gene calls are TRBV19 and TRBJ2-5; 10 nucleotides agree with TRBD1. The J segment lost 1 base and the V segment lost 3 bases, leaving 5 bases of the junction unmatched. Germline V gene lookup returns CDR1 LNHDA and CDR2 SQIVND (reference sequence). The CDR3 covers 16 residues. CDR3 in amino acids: CASSIGGTGAQETQYF. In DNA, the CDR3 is TGTGCCAGTAGTATTGGAGGGACAGGGGCCCAAGAGACCCAGTACTTC.

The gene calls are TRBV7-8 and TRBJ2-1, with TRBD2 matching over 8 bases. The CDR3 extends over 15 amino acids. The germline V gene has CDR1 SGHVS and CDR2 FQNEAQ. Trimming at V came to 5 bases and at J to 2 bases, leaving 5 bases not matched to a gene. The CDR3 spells CASSPWTSTYNEQFF. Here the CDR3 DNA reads TGTGCCAGCAGCCCCTGGACTAGCACCTACAATGAGCAGTTCTTC. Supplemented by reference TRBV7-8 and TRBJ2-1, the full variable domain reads GAGVSQSPRYKVAKRGQDVALRCDPISGHVSLFWYQQALGQGPEFLTYFQNEAQLDKSGLPSDRFFAERPEGSVSTLKIQRTQQEDSAVYLCASSPWTSTYNEQFFGPGTRLTVL.

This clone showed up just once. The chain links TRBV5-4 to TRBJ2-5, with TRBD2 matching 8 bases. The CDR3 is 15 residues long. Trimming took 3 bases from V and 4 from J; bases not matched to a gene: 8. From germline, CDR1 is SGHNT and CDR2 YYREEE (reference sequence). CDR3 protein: CASSSGGGISETQYF. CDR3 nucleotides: TGTGCCAGCAGCTCGGGGGGGGGCATTTCAGAGACCCAGTACTTC. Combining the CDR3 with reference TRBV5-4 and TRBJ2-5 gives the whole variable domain ETGVTQSPTHLIKTRGQQVTLRCSSQSGHNTVSWYQQALGQGPQFIFQYYREEENGRGNFPPRFSGLQFPNYSSELNVNALELDDSALYLCASSSGGGISETQYFGPGTRLLVL.

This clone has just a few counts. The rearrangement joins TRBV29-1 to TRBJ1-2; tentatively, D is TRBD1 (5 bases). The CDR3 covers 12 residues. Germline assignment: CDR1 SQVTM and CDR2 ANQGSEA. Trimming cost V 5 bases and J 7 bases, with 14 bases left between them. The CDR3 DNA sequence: TGCAGCGTTCTGATGACGGGGGGTGGCTACACCTTC. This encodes CSVLMTGGGYTF.

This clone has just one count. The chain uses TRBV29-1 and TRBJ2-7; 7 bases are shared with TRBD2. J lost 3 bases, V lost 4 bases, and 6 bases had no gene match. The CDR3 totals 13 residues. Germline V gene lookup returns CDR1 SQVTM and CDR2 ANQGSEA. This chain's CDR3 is CSVALAVNYEQYF. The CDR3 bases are TGCAGCGTTGCGCTAGCGGTGAACTACGAGCAGTACTTC.

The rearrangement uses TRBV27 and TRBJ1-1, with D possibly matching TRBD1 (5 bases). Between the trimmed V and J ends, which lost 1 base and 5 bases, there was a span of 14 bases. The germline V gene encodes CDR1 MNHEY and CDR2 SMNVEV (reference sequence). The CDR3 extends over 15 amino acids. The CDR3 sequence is CASSLFGGGKTEAFF. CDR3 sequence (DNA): TGTGCCAGCAGTTTATTTGGGGGGGGAAAGACTGAAGCTTTCTTT.

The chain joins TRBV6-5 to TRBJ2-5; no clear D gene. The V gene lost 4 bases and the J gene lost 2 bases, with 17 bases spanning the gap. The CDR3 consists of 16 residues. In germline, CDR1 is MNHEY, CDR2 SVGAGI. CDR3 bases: TGTGCCAGCAGTTTGTATAGAACTATCCTTCAAGAGACCCAGTACTTC. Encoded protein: CASSLYRTILQETQYF.

CDR3 bases: TGCGCCAGCAGCCAAGAAAGGGGGAAAGCAGGGTCCACCGGGGAGCTGTTTTTT. This gives the protein CASSQERGKAGSTGELFF. This sequence joins TRBV4-3 and TRBJ2-2; a weak D match, TRBD1 (6 bases). This CDR3 comprises 18 residues. The ends were cut back, 0 bases at V and 4 bases at J, with 18 bases in the middle. The germline CDR1 and CDR2 sequences are LGHNA and YSLEER.

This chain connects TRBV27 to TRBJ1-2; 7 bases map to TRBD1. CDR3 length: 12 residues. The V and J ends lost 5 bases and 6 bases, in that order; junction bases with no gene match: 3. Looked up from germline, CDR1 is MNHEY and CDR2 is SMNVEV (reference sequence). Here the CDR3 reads CASSARGDGYTF. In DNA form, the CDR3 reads TGTGCCAGCAGTGCCAGGGGGGATGGCTACACCTTC.

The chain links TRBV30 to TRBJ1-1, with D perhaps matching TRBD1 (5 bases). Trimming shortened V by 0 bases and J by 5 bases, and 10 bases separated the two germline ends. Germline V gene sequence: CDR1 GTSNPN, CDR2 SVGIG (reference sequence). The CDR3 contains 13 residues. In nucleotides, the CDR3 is TGTGCCTGGAGTGTAGGGGCGAAGACTGAAGCTTTCTTT. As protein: CAWSVGAKTEAFF. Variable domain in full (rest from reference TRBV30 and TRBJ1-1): SQTIHQWPATLVQPVGSPLSLECTVEGTSNPNLYWYRQAAGRGLQLLFYSVGIGQISSEVPQNLSASRPQDRQFILSSKKLLLSDSGFYLCAWSVGAKTEAFFGQGTRLTVV.